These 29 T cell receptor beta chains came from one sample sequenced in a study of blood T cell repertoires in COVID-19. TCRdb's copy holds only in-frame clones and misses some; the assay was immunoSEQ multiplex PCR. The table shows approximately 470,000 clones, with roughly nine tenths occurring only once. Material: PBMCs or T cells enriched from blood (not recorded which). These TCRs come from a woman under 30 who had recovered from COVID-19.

The CDR3 protein is CAWRRQGGEQYF. In nucleotides, the CDR3 is TGTGCCTGGAGGCGGCAGGGAGGCGAGCAGTACTTC. V and J are TRBV30 and TRBJ2-7, with D maybe TRBD2 (6 bases). CDR1 is GTSNPN and CDR2 is SVGIG in the germline V gene (reference sequence). CDR3 length equals 12 residues. V lost 3 bases, J lost 6 bases, and 12 bases lay in between.

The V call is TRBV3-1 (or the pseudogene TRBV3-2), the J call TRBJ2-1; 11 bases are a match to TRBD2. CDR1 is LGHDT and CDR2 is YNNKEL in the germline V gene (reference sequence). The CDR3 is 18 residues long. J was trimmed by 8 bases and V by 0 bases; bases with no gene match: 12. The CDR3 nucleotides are TGTGCCAGCAGCCAAGACGCGGTATATAGCGGGGGGGAACATGAGCAGTTCTTC. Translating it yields CASSQDAVYSGGEHEQFF.

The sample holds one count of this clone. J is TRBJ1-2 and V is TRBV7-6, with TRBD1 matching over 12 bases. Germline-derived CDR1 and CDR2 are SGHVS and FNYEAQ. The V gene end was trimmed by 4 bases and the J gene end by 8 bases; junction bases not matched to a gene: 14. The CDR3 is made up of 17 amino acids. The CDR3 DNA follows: TGTGCCAGCAGCTCCCAACCAGGGACAGGGGGCGCCGACGGCTACACCTTC. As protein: CASSSQPGTGGADGYTF.

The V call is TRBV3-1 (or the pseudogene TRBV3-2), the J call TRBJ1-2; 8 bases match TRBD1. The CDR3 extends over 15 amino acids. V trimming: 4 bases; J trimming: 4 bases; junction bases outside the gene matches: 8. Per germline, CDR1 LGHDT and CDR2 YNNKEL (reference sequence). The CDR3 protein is CASSLGQGGTYGYTF. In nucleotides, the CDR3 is TGTGCCAGCAGCCTCGGACAGGGAGGTACCTATGGCTACACCTTC.

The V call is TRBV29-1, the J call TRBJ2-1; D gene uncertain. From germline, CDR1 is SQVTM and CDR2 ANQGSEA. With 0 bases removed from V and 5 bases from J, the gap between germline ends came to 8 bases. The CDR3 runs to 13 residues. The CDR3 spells CSVEEVTNNEQFF. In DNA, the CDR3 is TGCAGCGTTGAAGAAGTGACAAACAATGAGCAGTTCTTC.

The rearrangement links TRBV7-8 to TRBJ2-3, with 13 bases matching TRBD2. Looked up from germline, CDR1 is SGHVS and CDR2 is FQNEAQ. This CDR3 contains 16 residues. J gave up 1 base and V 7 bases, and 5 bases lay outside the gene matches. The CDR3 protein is CASIGTSGDRTDTQYF. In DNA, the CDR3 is TGTGCCAGCATTGGGACTAGCGGGGACCGCACAGATACGCAGTATTTT. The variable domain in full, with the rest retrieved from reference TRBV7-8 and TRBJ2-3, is GAGVSQSPRYKVAKRGQDVALRCDPISGHVSLFWYQQALGQGPEFLTYFQNEAQLDKSGLPSDRFFAERPEGSVSTLKIQRTQQEDSAVYLCASIGTSGDRTDTQYFGPGTRLTVL.

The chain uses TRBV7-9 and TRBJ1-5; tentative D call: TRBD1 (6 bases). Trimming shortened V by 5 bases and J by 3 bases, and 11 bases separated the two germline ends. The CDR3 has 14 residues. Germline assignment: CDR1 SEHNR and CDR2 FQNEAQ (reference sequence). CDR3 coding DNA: TGTGCCAGCAGCGCAGGACAGAACAATCAGCCCCAGCATTTT. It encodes CASSAGQNNQPQHF.

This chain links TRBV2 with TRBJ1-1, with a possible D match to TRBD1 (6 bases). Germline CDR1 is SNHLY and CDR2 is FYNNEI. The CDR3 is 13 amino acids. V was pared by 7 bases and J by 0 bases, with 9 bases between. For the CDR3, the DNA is TGTGCCAGCAATCAGGGGATGAACACTGAAGCTTTCTTT. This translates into CASNQGMNTEAFF.

The CDR3 spells CSVEQAFYQPQHF. The CDR3 region has the DNA TGCAGCGTTGAACAGGCTTTTTATCAGCCCCAGCATTTT. This chain uses TRBV29-1 with TRBJ1-5; D unresolved. The CDR3 spans 13 residues. The germline CDR1 and CDR2 sequences are SQVTM and ANQGSEA. V lost 2 bases to trimming and J lost 5 bases, with 10 bases between them.

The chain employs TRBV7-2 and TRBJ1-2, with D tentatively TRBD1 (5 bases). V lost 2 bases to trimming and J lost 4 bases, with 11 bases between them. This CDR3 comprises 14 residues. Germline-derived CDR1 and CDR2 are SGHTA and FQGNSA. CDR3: CASSLNQGGYGYTF. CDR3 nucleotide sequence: TGTGCCAGCAGCTTAAACCAGGGCGGCTATGGCTACACCTTC.

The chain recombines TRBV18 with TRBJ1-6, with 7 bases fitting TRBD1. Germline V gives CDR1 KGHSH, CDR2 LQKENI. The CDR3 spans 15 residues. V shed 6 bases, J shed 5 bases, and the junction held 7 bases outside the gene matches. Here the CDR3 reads CASSEQGPNNSPLHF. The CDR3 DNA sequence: TGTGCCAGCTCCGAACAGGGGCCGAATAATTCACCCCTCCACTTT.

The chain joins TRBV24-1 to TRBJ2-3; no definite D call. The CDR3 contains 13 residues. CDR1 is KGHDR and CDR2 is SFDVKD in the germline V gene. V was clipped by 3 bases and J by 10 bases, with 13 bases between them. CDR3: CATSDTLSTPQYF. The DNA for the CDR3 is TGTGCCACCAGTGATACATTATCCACACCGCAGTATTTT.

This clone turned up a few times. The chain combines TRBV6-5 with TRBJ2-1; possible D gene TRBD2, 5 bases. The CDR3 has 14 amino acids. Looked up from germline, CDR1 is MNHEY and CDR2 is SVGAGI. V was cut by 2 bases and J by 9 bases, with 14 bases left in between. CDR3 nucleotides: TGTGCCAGCAGTTACCGGACTGTTGGGAGTGAGCAGTTCTTC. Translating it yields CASSYRTVGSEQFF.

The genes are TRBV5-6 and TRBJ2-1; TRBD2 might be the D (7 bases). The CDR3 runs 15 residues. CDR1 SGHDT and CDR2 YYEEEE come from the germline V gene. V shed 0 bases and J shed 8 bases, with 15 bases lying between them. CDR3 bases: TGTGCCAGCAGCTTGGGCGGGGGCCCTGTTCATGAGCAGTTCTTC. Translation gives CASSLGGGPVHEQFF.

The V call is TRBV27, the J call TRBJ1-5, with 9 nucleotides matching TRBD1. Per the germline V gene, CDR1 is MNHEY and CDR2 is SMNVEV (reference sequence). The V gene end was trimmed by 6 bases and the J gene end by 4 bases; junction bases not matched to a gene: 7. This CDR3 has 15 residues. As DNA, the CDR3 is TGTGCCAGCAGACCAGGACAGGGGTTAAATCAGCCCCAGCATTTT. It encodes CASRPGQGLNQPQHF.

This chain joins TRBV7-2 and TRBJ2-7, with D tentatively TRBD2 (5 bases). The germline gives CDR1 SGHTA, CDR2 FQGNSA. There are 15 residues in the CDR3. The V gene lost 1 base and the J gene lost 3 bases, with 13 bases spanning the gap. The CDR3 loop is CASSLEATNRYEQYF. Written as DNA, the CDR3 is TGTGCCAGCAGCTTAGAAGCGACTAACCGCTACGAGCAGTACTTC.

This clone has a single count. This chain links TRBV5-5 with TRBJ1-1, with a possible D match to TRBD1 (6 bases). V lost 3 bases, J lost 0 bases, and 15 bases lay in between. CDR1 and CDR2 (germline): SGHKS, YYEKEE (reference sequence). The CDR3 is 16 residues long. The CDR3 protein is CASSSASQGLNTEAFF. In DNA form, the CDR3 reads TGTGCCAGCAGCTCGGCTTCACAGGGACTGAACACTGAAGCTTTCTTT.

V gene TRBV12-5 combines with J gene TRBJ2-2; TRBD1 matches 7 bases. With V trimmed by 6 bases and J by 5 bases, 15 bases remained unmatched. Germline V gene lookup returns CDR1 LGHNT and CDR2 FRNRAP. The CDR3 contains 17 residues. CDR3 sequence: CASGARGQGRWTGELFF. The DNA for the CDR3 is TGTGCTAGTGGCGCGAGGGGGCAGGGAAGGTGGACCGGGGAGCTGTTTTTT.

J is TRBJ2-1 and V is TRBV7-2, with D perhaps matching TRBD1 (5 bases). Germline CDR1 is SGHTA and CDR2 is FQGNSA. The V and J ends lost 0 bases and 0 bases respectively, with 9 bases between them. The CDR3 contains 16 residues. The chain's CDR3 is CASSLARAVSYNEQFF. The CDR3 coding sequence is TGTGCCAGCAGCTTAGCCAGGGCAGTCTCCTACAATGAGCAGTTCTTC. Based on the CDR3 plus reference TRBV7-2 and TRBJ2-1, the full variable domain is GAGVSQSPSNKVTEKGKDVELRCDPISGHTALYWYRQSLGQGLEFLIYFQGNSAPDKSGLPSDRFSAERTGGSVSTLTIQRTQQEDSAVYLCASSLARAVSYNEQFFGPGTRLTVL.

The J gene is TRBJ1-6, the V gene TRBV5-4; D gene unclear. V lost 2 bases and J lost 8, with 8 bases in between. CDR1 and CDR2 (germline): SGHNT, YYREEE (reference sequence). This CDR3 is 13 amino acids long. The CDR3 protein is CASSFQFYSPLHF. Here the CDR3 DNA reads TGTGCCAGCAGCTTCCAGTTCTATTCACCCCTCCACTTT.

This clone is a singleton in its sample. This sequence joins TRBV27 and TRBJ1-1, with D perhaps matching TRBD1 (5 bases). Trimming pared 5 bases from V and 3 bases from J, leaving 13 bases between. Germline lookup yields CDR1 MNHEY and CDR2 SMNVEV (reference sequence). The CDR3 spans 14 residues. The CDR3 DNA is TGTGCCAGCAGTCGACGGGGCGGGGACACTGAAGCTTTCTTT. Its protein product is CASSRRGGDTEAFF.

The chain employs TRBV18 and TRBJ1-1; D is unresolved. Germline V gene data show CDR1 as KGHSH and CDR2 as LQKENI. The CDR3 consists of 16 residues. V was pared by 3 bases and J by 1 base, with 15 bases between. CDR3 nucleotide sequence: TGTGCCAGCTCACCCCGAAGAGAAGTTTCGAACACTGAAGCTTTCTTT. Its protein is CASSPRREVSNTEAFF.

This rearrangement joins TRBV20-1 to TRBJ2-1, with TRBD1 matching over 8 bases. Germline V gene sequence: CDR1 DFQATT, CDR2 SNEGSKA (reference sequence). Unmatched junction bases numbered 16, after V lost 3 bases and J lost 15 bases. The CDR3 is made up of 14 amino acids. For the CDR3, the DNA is TGCAGTGCTAGTGAAGGGACAGGCCTATCCCAGGGGTTCTTC. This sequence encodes CSASEGTGLSQGFF.

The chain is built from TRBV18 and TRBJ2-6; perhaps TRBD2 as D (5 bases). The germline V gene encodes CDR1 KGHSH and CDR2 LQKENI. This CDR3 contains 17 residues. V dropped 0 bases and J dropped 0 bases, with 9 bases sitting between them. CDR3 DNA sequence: TGTGCCAGCTCACCACCCCGGGGATCCTCTGGGGCCAACGTCCTGACTTTC. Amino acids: CASSPPRGSSGANVLTF. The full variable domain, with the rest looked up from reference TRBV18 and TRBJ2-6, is NAGVMQNPRHLVRRRGQEARLRCSPMKGHSHVYWYRQLPEEGLKFMVYLQKENIIDESGMPKERFSAEFPKEGPSILRIQQVVRGDSAAYFCASSPPRGSSGANVLTFGAGSRLTVL.

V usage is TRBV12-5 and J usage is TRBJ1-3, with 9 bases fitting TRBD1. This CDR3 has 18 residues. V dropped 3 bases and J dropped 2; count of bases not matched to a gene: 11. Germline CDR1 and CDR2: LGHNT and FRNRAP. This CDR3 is CASGFHRTTGGPGNTIYF. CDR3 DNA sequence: TGTGCTAGTGGTTTTCACCGGACAACAGGGGGCCCTGGAAACACCATATATTTT.

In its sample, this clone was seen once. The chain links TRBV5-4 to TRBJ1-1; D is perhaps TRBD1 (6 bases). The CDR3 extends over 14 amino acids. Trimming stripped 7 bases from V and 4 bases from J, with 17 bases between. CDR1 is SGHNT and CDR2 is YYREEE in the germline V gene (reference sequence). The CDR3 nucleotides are TGTGCCAGCTCCAGACAGGCGGGCGGCACTGAAGCTTTCTTT. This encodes CASSRQAGGTEAFF. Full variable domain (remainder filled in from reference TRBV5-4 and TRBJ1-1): ETGVTQSPTHLIKTRGQQVTLRCSSQSGHNTVSWYQQALGQGPQFIFQYYREEENGRGNFPPRFSGLQFPNYSSELNVNALELDDSALYLCASSRQAGGTEAFFGQGTRLTVV.

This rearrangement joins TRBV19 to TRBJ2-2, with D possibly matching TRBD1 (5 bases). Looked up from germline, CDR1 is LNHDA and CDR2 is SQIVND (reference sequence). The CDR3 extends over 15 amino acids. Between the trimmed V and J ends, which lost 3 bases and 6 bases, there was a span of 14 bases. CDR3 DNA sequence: TGTGCCAGTAGTATGCCGGCAGGGAAATCCGGGGAGCTGTTTTTT. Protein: CASSMPAGKSGELFF.

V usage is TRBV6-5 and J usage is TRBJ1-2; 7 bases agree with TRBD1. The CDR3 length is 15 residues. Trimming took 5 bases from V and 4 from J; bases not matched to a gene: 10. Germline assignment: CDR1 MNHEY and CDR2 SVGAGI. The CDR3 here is CASSLTGTDGYGYTF. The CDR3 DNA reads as TGTGCCAGCAGTCTGACAGGGACAGATGGCTATGGCTACACCTTC.

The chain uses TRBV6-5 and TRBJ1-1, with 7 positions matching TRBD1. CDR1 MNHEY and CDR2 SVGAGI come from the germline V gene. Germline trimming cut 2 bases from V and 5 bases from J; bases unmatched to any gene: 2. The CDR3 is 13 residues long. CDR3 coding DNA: TGTGCCAGCAGTTACAGGGGGCAGACTGAAGCTTTCTTT. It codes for CASSYRGQTEAFF.